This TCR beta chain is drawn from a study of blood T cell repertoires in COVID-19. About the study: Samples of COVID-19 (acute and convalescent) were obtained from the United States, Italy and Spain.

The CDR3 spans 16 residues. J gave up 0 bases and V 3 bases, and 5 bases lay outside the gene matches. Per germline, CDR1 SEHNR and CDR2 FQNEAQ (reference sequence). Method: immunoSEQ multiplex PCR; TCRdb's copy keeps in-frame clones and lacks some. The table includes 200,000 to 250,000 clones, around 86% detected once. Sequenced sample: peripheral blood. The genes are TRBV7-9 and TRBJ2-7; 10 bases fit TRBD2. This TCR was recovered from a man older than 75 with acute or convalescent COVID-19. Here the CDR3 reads CASSFSTSGDSYEQYF. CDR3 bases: TGTGCCAGCAGCTTTTCAACTAGCGGGGACTCCTACGAGCAGTACTTC. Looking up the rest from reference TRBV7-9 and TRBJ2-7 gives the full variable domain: DTGVSQNPRHKITKRGQNVTFRCDPISEHNRLYWYRQTLGQGPEFLTYFQNEAQLEKSRLLSDRFSAERPKGSFSTLEIQRTEQGDSAMYLCASSFSTSGDSYEQYFGPGTRLTVT.